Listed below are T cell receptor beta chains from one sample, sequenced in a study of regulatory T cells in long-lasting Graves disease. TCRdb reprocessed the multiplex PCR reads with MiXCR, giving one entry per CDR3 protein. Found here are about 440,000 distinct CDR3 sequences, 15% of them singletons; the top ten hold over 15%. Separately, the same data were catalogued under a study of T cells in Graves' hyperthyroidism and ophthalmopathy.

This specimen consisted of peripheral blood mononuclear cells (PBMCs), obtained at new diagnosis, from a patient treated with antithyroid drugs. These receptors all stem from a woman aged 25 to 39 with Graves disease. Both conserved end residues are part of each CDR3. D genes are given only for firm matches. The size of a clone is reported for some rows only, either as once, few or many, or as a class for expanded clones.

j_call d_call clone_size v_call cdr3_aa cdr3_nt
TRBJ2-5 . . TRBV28 CASSFLQGRGGETQYF TGTGCCAGCAGTTTTCTACAGGGCCGAGGGGGGGAGACCCAGTACTTC
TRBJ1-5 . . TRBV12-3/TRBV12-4 CASTLTGGGKSQPQHF TGTGCCAGCACCCTGACGGGGGGAGGGAAGAGTCAGCCCCAGCATTTT
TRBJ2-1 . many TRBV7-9 CASSSPADEQFF TGTGCCAGCAGCTCCCCCGCGGATGAGCAGTTCTTC
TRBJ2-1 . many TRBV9 CASSPYVGEVGNEQFF TGTGCCAGCAGTCCCTACGTGGGGGAGGTGGGAAATGAGCAGTTCTTC
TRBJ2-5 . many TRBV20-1 CSAPVMDFQETQYF TGCAGTGCCCCTGTAATGGACTTCCAAGAGACCCAGTACTTC
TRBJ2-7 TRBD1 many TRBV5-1 CASSAETGGGTYEQYF TGCGCCAGCAGCGCCGAGACAGGGGGTGGAACCTACGAGCAGTACTTC
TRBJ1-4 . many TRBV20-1 CSAETVSTNEKLFF TGCAGTGCTGAGACAGTCTCAACTAATGAAAAACTGTTTTTT
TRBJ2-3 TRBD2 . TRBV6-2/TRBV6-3 CASSGTSGRDSTDTQYF TGTGCCAGCTCCGGGACTAGCGGGAGGGATAGCACAGATACGCAGTATTTT
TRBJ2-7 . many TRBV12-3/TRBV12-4 CASSPYRGGANEQYF TGTGCCAGCAGTCCCTATAGGGGGGGCGCGAACGAGCAGTACTTC
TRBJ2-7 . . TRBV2 CASSEGLEPYEQYF TGTGCCAGCAGTGAGGGACTGGAACCCTACGAGCAGTACTTC
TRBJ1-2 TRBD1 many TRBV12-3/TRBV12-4 CASSSNRGLYGYTF TGTGCCAGCAGTTCTAACAGGGGGCTCTATGGCTACACCTTC
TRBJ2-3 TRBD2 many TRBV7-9 CASSLGASGNTDTQYF TGTGCCAGCAGCTTAGGCGCTAGCGGGAACACAGATACGCAGTATTTT
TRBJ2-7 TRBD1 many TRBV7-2 CASSPRSTGGGREQYF TGTGCCAGCAGCCCCCGTTCGACAGGGGGTGGACGTGAGCAGTACTTC
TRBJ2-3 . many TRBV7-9 CASSLIGGSTDTQYF TGTGCCAGCAGCTTAATCGGCGGGAGCACAGATACGCAGTATTTT
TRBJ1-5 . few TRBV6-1 CASRGRSGNNQPQHF TGTGCCAGCAGGGGAAGGTCGGGGAACAATCAGCCCCAGCATTTT
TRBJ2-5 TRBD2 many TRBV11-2 CASSLALAGQETQYF TGTGCCAGCAGCTTAGCGCTAGCGGGGCAAGAGACCCAGTACTTC
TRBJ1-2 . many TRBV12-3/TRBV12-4 CASSLDYGYTF TGTGCCAGCAGTTTGGACTATGGCTACACCTTC
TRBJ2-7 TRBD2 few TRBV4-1 CASSRLAGNEQYF TGCGCCAGCTCTCGACTAGCGGGGAACGAGCAGTACTTC
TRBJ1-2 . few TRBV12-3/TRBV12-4 CASSSRSGNGYTF TGTGCCAGCAGTTCGCGTAGCGGGAATGGCTACACCTTC
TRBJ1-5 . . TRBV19 CASSTTGTSNQPQHF TGTGCCAGTAGTACCACCGGGACCAGCAATCAGCCCCAGCATTTT
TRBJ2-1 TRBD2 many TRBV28 CASSFPPFSGIHNEQFF TGTGCCAGCAGTTTCCCTCCATTTAGCGGGATACACAATGAGCAGTTCTTC
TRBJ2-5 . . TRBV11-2 CASSLAGRAETQYF TGTGCCAGCAGCTTAGCGGGCCGGGCGGAGACCCAGTACTTC
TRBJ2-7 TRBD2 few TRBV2 CASSVGLGGNEQYF TGTGCCAGCAGTGTGGGTTTGGGGGGGAATGAGCAGTACTTC
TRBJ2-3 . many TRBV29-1 CSVVPSAGLTDTQYF TGCAGCGTTGTCCCCTCGGCGGGGCTAACAGATACGCAGTATTTT
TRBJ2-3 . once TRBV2 CASSAGAGADTQYF TGTGCCAGCAGTGCCGGCGCAGGCGCAGATACGCAGTATTTT
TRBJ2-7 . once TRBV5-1 CASSLLGHSGEQYF TGCGCCAGCAGCTTGTTGGGTCATTCGGGGGAGCAGTACTTC
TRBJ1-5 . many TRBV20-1 CSARDRLGPRPQHF TGCAGTGCTAGAGATCGGTTGGGTCCTCGGCCCCAGCATTTT
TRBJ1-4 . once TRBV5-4 CASSLIGAGAEKLFF TGTGCCAGCAGCTTGATAGGGGCAGGGGCCGAAAAACTGTTTTTT
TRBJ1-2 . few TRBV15 CATSRDILGGYGYTF TGTGCCACCAGCAGAGATATCTTAGGGGGCTATGGCTACACCTTC
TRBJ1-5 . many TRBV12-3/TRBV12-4 CASSLRGDQPQHF TGTGCCAGCAGTTTACGTGGAGACCAGCCCCAGCATTTT
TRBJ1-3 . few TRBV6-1 CASSPTRGAKSLNSGNTIYF TGTGCCAGCAGTCCTACCCGAGGGGCAAAGTCCCTGAACTCTGGAAACACCATATATTTT
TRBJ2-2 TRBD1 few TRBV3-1 CASRYRGGYGGELFF TGTGCCAGCAGATACAGGGGCGGGTATGGCGGGGAGCTGTTTTTT
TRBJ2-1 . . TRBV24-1 CATSETGVPGGEQFF TGTGCCACCAGTGAGACAGGGGTCCCGGGGGGTGAGCAGTTCTTC
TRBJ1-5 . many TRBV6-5 CASSYDRYSNQPQHF TGTGCCAGCAGTTACGACCGGTATAGCAATCAGCCCCAGCATTTT
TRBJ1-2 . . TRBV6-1 CASRWGPLTDYGYTF TGTGCCAGCAGGTGGGGGCCCCTGACTGACTATGGCTACACCTTC
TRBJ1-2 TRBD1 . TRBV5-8 CATTKDRVLDGYTF TGTGCCACCACAAAGGACAGGGTGCTAGATGGCTACACCTTC
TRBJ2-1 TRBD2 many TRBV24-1 CATSDPGASGRTYNEQFF TGTGCCACCAGTGATCCAGGCGCGAGCGGGAGGACCTACAATGAGCAGTTCTTC
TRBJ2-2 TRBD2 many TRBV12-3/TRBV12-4 CASSWTRDGELFF TGTGCCAGCAGTTGGACTAGAGATGGGGAGCTGTTTTTT
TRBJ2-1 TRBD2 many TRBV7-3 CASSLPSAGNNEQFF TGTGCCAGCAGCTTACCATCAGCGGGGAACAATGAGCAGTTCTTC
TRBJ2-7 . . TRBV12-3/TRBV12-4 CASRERDREQYF TGTGCCAGCAGGGAGCGGGACAGAGAGCAGTACTTC
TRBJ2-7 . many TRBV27 CASSLSAGPYEQYF TGTGCCAGCAGTCTCTCGGCTGGACCCTACGAGCAGTACTTC
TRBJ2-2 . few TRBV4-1 CASSQFQGSGELFF TGCGCCAGCAGCCAATTTCAGGGTTCCGGGGAGCTGTTTTTT
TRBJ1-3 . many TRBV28 CASSLFNRGAGNTIYF TGTGCCAGCAGTTTATTTAATCGGGGGGCTGGAAACACCATATATTTT
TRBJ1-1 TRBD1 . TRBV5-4 CASSERQGRNTEAFF TGTGCCAGCAGCGAGCGACAGGGGCGGAACACTGAAGCTTTCTTT
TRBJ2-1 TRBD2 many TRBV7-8 CASSPRTSASSSYNEQFF TGTGCCAGCAGCCCACGGACTAGCGCCTCTAGCTCCTACAATGAGCAGTTCTTC
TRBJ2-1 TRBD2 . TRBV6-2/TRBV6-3 CATRTSAYNEQFF TGTGCCACCAGGACTAGCGCCTACAATGAGCAGTTCTTC
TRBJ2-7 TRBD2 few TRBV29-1 CSVEMGGSYEQYF TGCAGCGTTGAAATGGGGGGGTCCTACGAGCAGTACTTC
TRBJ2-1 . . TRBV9 CASSPGRMASSDNEQFF TGTGCCAGCAGCCCGGGGAGGATGGCTAGCAGCGACAATGAGCAGTTCTTC
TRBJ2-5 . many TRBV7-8 CASSVNSRASQETQYF TGTGCCAGCAGCGTAAATTCGAGGGCATCTCAAGAGACCCAGTACTTC
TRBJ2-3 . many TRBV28 CASSFSKLVRRTDTQYF TGTGCCAGCAGTTTCTCCAAACTAGTAAGGCGCACAGATACGCAGTATTTT
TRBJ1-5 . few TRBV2 CASSEVSNQPQHF TGTGCCAGCAGTGAAGTTAGCAATCAGCCCCAGCATTTT
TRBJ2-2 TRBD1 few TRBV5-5 CASIKTGGTGELFF TGTGCCAGCATCAAGACAGGGGGGACCGGGGAGCTGTTTTTT
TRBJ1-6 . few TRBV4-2 CASTGGSSYNSPLHF TGTGCCAGTACCGGGGGCAGCTCCTATAATTCACCCCTCCACTTT
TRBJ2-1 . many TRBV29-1 CSVEQGTNEQFF TGCAGCGTTGAACAGGGGACAAATGAGCAGTTCTTC
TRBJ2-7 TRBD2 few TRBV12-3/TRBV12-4 CASSPGLAFEQYF TGTGCCAGCAGTCCGGGACTAGCTTTCGAGCAGTACTTC
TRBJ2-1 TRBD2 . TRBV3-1 CASSPLGAGGESYNEQFF TGTGCCAGCAGCCCCCTCGGGGCGGGAGGGGAGTCCTACAATGAGCAGTTCTTC
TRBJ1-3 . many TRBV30 CAWSVLMGPGNTIYF TGTGCCTGGAGTGTACTGATGGGACCTGGAAACACCATATATTTT
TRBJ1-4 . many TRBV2 CASTYRSPTNEKLFF TGTGCCAGCACGTACAGATCCCCAACTAATGAAAAACTGTTTTTT